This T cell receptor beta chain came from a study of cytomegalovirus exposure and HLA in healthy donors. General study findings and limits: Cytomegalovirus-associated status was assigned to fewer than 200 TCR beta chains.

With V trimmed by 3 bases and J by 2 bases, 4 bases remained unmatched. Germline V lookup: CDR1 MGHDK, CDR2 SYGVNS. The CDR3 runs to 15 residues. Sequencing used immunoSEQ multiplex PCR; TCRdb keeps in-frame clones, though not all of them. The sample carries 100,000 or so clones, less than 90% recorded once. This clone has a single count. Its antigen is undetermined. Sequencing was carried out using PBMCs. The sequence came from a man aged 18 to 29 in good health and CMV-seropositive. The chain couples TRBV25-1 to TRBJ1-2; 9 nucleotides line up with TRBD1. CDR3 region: CASSESTGGNYGYTF. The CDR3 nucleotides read TGTGCCAGCAGTGAGTCGACAGGGGGGAACTATGGCTACACCTTC.